This is a list of T cell receptor beta chains from one sample in a study of blood T cell repertoires in COVID-19. The method was immunoSEQ multiplex PCR; TCRdb's version includes in-frame clones alone and lacks a portion of them. The top ten clones hold over 10% of a sample with over 85,000 clones, about 85% of them seen once. Specimen: peripheral blood. Receptors originate from a human donor in a cohort sampled during active COVID-19. Each CDR3 is given with its conserved first and last residue. Fields, in order: V gene, D gene, clone size, J gene, CDR3 protein, CDR3 DNA. A D gene is named only where the DNA matches it firmly. A row's size may be missing; if present it is once, few, many or a size class.

v_call: TRBV4-2
d_call: .
clone_size: .
j_call: TRBJ1-5
cdr3_aa: CASSQRRQGQGNQPQHF
cdr3_nt: TGTGCCAGCAGCCAACGGCGCCAGGGGCAAGGCAATCAGCCCCAGCATTTT

v_call: TRBV11-2
d_call: .
clone_size: .
j_call: TRBJ2-7
cdr3_aa: CASTPAGISSYEQYF
cdr3_nt: TGTGCCAGCACCCCCGCCGGGATAAGCTCCTACGAGCAGTACTTC

v_call: TRBV7-2
d_call: .
clone_size: .
j_call: TRBJ1-3
cdr3_aa: CASSLDRFSGNTIYF
cdr3_nt: TGTGCCAGCAGCTTAGATCGTTTTAGTGGAAACACCATATATTTT

v_call: TRBV27
d_call: .
clone_size: .
j_call: TRBJ1-2
cdr3_aa: CASSLSTATSNYGYTF
cdr3_nt: TGTGCCAGCAGTTTATCCACAGCCACTTCTAACTATGGCTACACCTTC

v_call: TRBV7-9
d_call: .
clone_size: .
j_call: TRBJ1-2
cdr3_aa: CASSLLAYGYTF
cdr3_nt: TGTGCCAGCAGCCTCCTGGCCTATGGCTACACCTTC

v_call: TRBV28
d_call: .
clone_size: .
j_call: TRBJ2-5
cdr3_aa: CASSLPNQETQYF
cdr3_nt: TGTGCCAGCAGTTTACCTAACCAAGAGACCCAGTACTTC

v_call: TRBV5-1
d_call: TRBD1
clone_size: .
j_call: TRBJ1-5
cdr3_aa: CASSLGTGGDNQPQHF
cdr3_nt: TGCGCCAGCAGCTTGGGGACAGGGGGAGATAATCAGCCCCAGCATTTT

v_call: TRBV7-6
d_call: .
clone_size: once
j_call: TRBJ2-7
cdr3_aa: CASRQSSLSSDEQYF
cdr3_nt: TGTGCCAGCAGGCAGTCTAGTCTCTCTAGCGACGAGCAGTACTTC

v_call: TRBV4-1
d_call: .
clone_size: .
j_call: TRBJ2-2
cdr3_aa: CASSQESRVGGELFF
cdr3_nt: TGCGCCAGCAGCCAAGAGAGCAGGGTCGGGGGGGAGCTGTTTTTT

v_call: TRBV6-1
d_call: TRBD1
clone_size: .
j_call: TRBJ2-7
cdr3_aa: CASSEMAVRQGASYEQYF
cdr3_nt: TGTGCCAGCAGTGAAATGGCCGTTCGACAGGGGGCATCTTACGAGCAGTACTTC

v_call: TRBV1
d_call: .
clone_size: few
j_call: TRBJ1-5
cdr3_aa: CTSPRGGHSNQPQHF
cdr3_nt: TGCACCAGCCCTCGGGGAGGACACAGCAATCAGCCCCAGCATTTT

v_call: TRBV28
d_call: .
clone_size: .
j_call: TRBJ2-7
cdr3_aa: CASSARPLTGNPYF
cdr3_nt: TGTGCCAGCAGTGCCCGACCGCTTACAGGGAACCCGTACTTC

v_call: TRBV5-1
d_call: TRBD1
clone_size: .
j_call: TRBJ1-2
cdr3_aa: CASSLEGTGYGYTF
cdr3_nt: TGCGCCAGCAGCTTGGAAGGGACAGGTTATGGCTACACCTTC

v_call: TRBV28
d_call: TRBD1
clone_size: .
j_call: TRBJ2-7
cdr3_aa: CAAQGASYEQYF
cdr3_nt: TGTGCCGCGCAGGGGGCCTCCTACGAGCAGTACTTC

v_call: TRBV19
d_call: TRBD1
clone_size: .
j_call: TRBJ1-2
cdr3_aa: CASQMLLDRGKRGYTF
cdr3_nt: TGTGCCAGCCAAATGCTTCTCGACAGGGGGAAGCGTGGCTACACCTTC

v_call: TRBV6-2/TRBV6-3
d_call: TRBD2
clone_size: .
j_call: TRBJ2-1
cdr3_aa: CASSLSGSSYNEQFF
cdr3_nt: TGTGCCAGCAGTCTTAGCGGGAGTTCCTACAATGAGCAGTTCTTC

v_call: TRBV30
d_call: .
clone_size: .
j_call: TRBJ1-5
cdr3_aa: CAWAWAVNQPQHF
cdr3_nt: TGTGCCTGGGCCTGGGCAGTCAATCAGCCCCAGCATTTT

v_call: TRBV6-5
d_call: .
clone_size: .
j_call: TRBJ2-7
cdr3_aa: CASSLSSLGSYEQYF
cdr3_nt: TGTGCCAGCAGTTTAAGTTCGCTCGGCTCCTACGAGCAGTACTTC

v_call: TRBV4-2
d_call: TRBD2
clone_size: .
j_call: TRBJ2-7
cdr3_aa: CASSQPLADLYEQYF
cdr3_nt: TGTGCCAGCAGCCAACCACTAGCGGACCTCTACGAGCAGTACTTC

v_call: TRBV9
d_call: TRBD2
clone_size: .
j_call: TRBJ2-5
cdr3_aa: CASSVVGAGEETQYF
cdr3_nt: TGTGCCAGCAGCGTAGTCGGGGCGGGGGAAGAGACCCAGTACTTC

v_call: TRBV6-1
d_call: .
clone_size: .
j_call: TRBJ2-3
cdr3_aa: CASSDYGPGTQYF
cdr3_nt: TGTGCCAGCAGTGATTACGGCCCGGGGACGCAGTATTTT

v_call: TRBV7-6
d_call: TRBD1
clone_size: .
j_call: TRBJ1-5
cdr3_aa: CASSLAQGAGQPQHF
cdr3_nt: TGTGCCAGCAGCTTAGCACAGGGGGCAGGACAGCCCCAGCATTTT